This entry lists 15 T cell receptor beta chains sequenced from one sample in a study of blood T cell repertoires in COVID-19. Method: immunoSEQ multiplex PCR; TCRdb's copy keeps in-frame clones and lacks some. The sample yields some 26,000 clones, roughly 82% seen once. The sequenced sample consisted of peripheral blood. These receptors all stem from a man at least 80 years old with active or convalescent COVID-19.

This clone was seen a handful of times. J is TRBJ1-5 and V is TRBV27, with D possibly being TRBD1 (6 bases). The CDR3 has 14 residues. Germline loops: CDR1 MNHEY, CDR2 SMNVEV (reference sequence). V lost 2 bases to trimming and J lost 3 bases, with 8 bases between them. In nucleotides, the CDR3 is TGTGCCAGCAGTTTAGACAGGAACAATCAGCCCCAGCATTTT. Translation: CASSLDRNNQPQHF.

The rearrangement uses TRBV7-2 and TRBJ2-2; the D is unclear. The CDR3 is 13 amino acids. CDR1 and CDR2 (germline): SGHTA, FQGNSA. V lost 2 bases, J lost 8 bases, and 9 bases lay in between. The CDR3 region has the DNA TGTGCCAGCAGCTTACTAACTATTGGGGAGCTGTTTTTT. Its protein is CASSLLTIGELFF.

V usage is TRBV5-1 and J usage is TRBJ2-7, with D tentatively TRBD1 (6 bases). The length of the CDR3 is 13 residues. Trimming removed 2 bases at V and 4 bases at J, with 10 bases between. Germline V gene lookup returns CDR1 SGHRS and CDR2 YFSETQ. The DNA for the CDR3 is TGCGCCAGCAGCTTCACAGGGAATTACGAGCAGTACTTC. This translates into CASSFTGNYEQYF.

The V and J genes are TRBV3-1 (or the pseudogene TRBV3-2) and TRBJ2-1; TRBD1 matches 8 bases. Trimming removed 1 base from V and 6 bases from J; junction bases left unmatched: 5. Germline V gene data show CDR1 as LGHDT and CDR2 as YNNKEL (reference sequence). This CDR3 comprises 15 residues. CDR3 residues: CASSQVRTGRNEQFF. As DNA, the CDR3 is TGTGCCAGCAGCCAAGTGCGGACAGGGCGCAATGAGCAGTTCTTC.

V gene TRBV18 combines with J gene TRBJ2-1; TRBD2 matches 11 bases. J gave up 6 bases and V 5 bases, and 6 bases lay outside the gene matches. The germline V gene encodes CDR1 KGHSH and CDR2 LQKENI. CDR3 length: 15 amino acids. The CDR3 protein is CASSATSGSSNEQFF. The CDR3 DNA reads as TGTGCCAGCTCAGCTACTAGCGGGAGTAGCAATGAGCAGTTCTTC.

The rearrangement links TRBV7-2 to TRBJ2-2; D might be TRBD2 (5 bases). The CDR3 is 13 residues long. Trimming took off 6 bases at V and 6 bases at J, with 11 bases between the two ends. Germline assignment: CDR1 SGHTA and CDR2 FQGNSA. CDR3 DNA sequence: TGTGCCAGCAGGAGGGATAGCGCCGGGGAGCTGTTTTTT. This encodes CASRRDSAGELFF. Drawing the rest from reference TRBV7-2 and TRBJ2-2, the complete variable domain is GAGVSQSPSNKVTEKGKDVELRCDPISGHTALYWYRQSLGQGLEFLIYFQGNSAPDKSGLPSDRFSAERTGGSVSTLTIQRTQQEDSAVYLCASRRDSAGELFFGEGSRLTVL.

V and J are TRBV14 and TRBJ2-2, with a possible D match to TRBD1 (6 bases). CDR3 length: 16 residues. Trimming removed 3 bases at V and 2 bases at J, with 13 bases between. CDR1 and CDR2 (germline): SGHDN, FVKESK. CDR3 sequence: CASSHSGTQNTGELFF. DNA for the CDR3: TGTGCCAGCAGCCACTCCGGGACACAAAACACCGGGGAGCTGTTTTTT.

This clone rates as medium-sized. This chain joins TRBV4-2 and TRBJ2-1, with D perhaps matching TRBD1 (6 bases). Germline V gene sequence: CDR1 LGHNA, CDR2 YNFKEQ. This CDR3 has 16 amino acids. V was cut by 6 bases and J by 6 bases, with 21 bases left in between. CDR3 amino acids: CASSSHQGTGINEQFF. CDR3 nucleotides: TGTGCCAGCAGTAGCCATCAGGGGACGGGGATCAATGAGCAGTTCTTC.

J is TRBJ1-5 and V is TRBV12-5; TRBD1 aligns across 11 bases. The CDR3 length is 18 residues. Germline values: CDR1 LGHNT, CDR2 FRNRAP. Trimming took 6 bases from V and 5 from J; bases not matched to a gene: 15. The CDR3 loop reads CASGRPGQGDINYQPQHF. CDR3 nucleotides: TGTGCTAGTGGCCGTCCGGGACAGGGGGACATCAATTATCAGCCCCAGCATTTT.

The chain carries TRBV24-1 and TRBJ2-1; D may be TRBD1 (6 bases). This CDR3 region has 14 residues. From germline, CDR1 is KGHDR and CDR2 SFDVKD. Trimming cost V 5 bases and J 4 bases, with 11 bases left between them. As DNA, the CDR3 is TGTGCCACCAGTGGCCAGGGGTCATACAATGAGCAGTTCTTC. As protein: CATSGQGSYNEQFF.

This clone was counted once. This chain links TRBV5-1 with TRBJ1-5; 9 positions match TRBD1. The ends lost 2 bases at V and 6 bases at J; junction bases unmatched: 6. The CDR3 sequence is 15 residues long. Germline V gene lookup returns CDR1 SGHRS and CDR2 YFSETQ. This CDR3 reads CASSLGTGNGQPQHF. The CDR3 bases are TGCGCCAGCAGCTTAGGGACAGGGAATGGTCAGCCCCAGCATTTT.

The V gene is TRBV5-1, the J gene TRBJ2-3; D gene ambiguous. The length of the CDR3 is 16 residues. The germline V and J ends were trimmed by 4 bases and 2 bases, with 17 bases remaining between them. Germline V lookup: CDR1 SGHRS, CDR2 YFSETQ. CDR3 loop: CASSAVGRSSTDTQYF. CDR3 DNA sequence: TGCGCCAGCAGCGCAGTTGGCCGTTCCTCCACAGATACGCAGTATTTT.

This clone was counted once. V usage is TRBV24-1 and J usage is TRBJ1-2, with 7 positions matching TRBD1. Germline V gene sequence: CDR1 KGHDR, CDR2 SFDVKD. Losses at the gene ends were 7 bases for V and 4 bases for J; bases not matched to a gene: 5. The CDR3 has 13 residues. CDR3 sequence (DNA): TGTGCCACCAGCGAGACAGGGTTCTATGGCTACACCTTC. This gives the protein CATSETGFYGYTF.

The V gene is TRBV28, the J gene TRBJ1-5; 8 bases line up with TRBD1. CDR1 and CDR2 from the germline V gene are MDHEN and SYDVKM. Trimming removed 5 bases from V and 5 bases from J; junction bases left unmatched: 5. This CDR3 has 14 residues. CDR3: CASSQGRGHQPQHF. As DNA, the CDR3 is TGTGCCAGCAGTCAAGGCAGGGGGCATCAGCCCCAGCATTTT.

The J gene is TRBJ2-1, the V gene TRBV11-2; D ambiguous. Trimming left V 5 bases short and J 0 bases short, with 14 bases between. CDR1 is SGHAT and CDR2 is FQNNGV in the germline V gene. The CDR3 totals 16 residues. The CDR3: CASSPQLLGSYNEQFF. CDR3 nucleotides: TGTGCCAGCAGCCCCCAACTATTGGGCTCCTACAATGAGCAGTTCTTC. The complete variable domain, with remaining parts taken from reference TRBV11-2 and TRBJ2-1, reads EAGVAQSPRYKIIEKRQSVAFWCNPISGHATLYWYQQILGQGPKLLIQFQNNGVVDDSQLPKDRFSAERLKGVDSTLKIQPAKLEDSAVYLCASSPQLLGSYNEQFFGPGTRLTVL.